These T cell receptor beta chains were read from a single sample in a study of vaccination and CD4 T cells after COVID-19. No antigen is known for these receptors. Using its own MiXCR run on the PCR reads, TCRdb lists one record per CDR3 protein. Here the sample spans approximately 8,700 distinct CDR3 sequences, 65% being singletons. The sample was CD4+ T cells from blood, cultured in vitro. Receptors originate from a human donor who had recovered from COVID-19. Both conserved end residues are part of each CDR3. A D gene is named only where the DNA matches it firmly. Size is omitted from some rows. Given values are once, few, many or a class for expanded clones.

>TRBV2|NA|NA|TRBJ2-2
TGTGCCAGCAGTGTTGGGGGAGTCTGGGCCGGGGAGCTGTTTTTT
CASSVGGVWAGELFF
>TRBV6-2/TRBV6-3|few|NA|TRBJ1-3
TGTGCCAGCAGCAACCGGGTTAACACCATATATTTT
CASSNRVNTIYF
>TRBV11-2|NA|TRBD2|TRBJ2-2
TGTGCCAGCAGCACGCGACTAGCGGGGGGGCGTAACGGGGAGCTGTTTTTT
CASSTRLAGGRNGELFF
>TRBV18|NA|NA|TRBJ1-1
TGTGCCAGCTCACCAGGCCTGAACACTGAAGCTTTCTTT
CASSPGLNTEAFF
>TRBV20-1|NA|TRBD2|TRBJ2-5
TGCAGTGCCCCCCCGCGAAGCCGGGGGGCCCAGTACTTC
CSAPPRSRGAQYF
>TRBV20-1|NA|NA|TRBJ2-3
TGCAGCCTCAGTAAACCGGAAGGGAGTTCCGCAGATACGCAGTATTTT
CSLSKPEGSSADTQYF
>TRBV21-1|NA|NA|TRBJ2-5
TGTGCCAGCAGCAAACCTATAGGACTAGCGGTACAAGAGACCCAGTACTTC
CASSKPIGLAVQETQYF
>TRBV2|few|NA|TRBJ2-2
TGTGCCAGCAGTGAAGCAGGGACGAACACCGGGGAGCTGTTTTTT
CASSEAGTNTGELFF
>TRBV2|once|TRBD1|TRBJ1-5
TGTGCCAGCGCCGGAGACAGGGAAGATCAGCCCCAGCATTTT
CASAGDREDQPQHF
>TRBV24-1|few|NA|TRBJ2-5
TGTGCCACCCCTCTACCGACGGGGGAATTAGAGACCCAGTACTTC
CATPLPTGELETQYF
>TRBV20-1|few|NA|TRBJ1-1
TGCAGTGCTAGAGCGGAGGGGTGGGGCACTGAAGCTTTCTTT
CSARAEGWGTEAFF
>TRBV20-1|NA|TRBD2|TRBJ2-2
TGCAGTGTTCCAAGGGCTAGCGGGTTCCCCGGGGAGCTGTTTTTT
CSVPRASGFPGELFF